Below are 15 T cell receptor beta chains sequenced from a single sample in a study of OX40 agonist ivuxolimab in advanced cancers. This table comes from immunoSEQ multiplex PCR, and its TCRdb copy is limited to in-frame clones, with some not included. The profile covers 70,000 to 95,000 clones, with 94% appearing a single time and around 2.8% taken by the ten largest. This material consisted of CD4+ or CD8+ T cells sorted from blood, taken in a trial of the OX40 agonist ivuxolimab. These receptors came from an adult with an advanced solid tumor such as melanoma, head and neck, liver or kidney cancer.

V and J are TRBV29-1 and TRBJ2-2, with no clear D. V dropped 4 bases and J dropped 3 bases, with 6 bases sitting between them. This CDR3 spans 12 amino acids. CDR1 SQVTM and CDR2 ANQGSEA come from the germline V gene. CDR3 in amino acids: CSVVSDTGELFF. The CDR3 DNA is TGCAGCGTTGTGTCTGACACCGGGGAGCTGTTTTTT.

The chain is built from TRBV9 and TRBJ2-1; D gene ambiguous. This CDR3 has 13 amino acids. Germline V gives CDR1 SGDLS, CDR2 YYNGEE. Trimming removed 0 bases from V and 9 bases from J, with 10 bases in between. In nucleotides, the CDR3 is TGTGCCAGCAGCGTAGAACGGTTAGGTGAGCAGTTCTTC. This translates into CASSVERLGEQFF.

The chain recombines TRBV6-5 with TRBJ2-7; D ambiguous. The germline V gene encodes CDR1 MNHEY and CDR2 SVGAGI. V was clipped by 3 bases and J by 3 bases, with 15 bases between them. This CDR3 spans 15 amino acids. CDR3 DNA: TGTGCCAGCAGTTATTCACAACCGATGGGCTACGAGCAGTACTTC. Translating gives CASSYSQPMGYEQYF.

The chain carries TRBV29-1 and TRBJ2-3; D tentatively reads TRBD1 or TRBD2 (9 bases each). The CDR3 runs 16 residues. The V and J ends lost 7 bases and 8 bases respectively, with 28 bases between them. CDR1 is SQVTM and CDR2 is ANQGSEA in the germline V gene. The CDR3, as DNA: TGCAGCGCCCCTTTGACAGGGGGACTAGCCGCCGGTACGCAGTATTTT. Its translation is CSAPLTGGLAAGTQYF.

The V gene is TRBV27, the J gene TRBJ2-3, with D possibly being TRBD1 (5 bases). The length of the CDR3 is 14 residues. Trimming left V 11 bases short and J 2 bases short, with 17 bases between. Germline V lookup: CDR1 MNHEY, CDR2 SMNVEV (reference sequence). The CDR3 sequence is CASSRQPNTDTQYF. The CDR3 nucleotides read TGTGCCTCCAGTCGACAGCCCAACACAGATACGCAGTATTTT.

The gene calls are TRBV19 and TRBJ2-7; tentatively, D is TRBD1 or TRBD2 (5 bases each). Looked up from germline, CDR1 is LNHDA and CDR2 is SQIVND (reference sequence). The V end lost 10 bases, the J end lost 4 bases, and 20 bases lay between the germline ends. This CDR3 has 14 residues. The DNA of the CDR3 is TGTGCCACCCAGCGTTTAGGGGACGGATACGAGCAGTACTTC. The encoded protein is CATQRLGDGYEQYF.

Here the CDR3 DNA reads TGTGCCAGCAGCCAGAGACTAGCGGGGGCCTACGAGCAGTACTTC. Amino acid sequence: CASSQRLAGAYEQYF. The J gene is TRBJ2-7, the V gene TRBV4-2, with 12 bases fitting TRBD2. The CDR3 is made up of 15 amino acids. J was trimmed by 2 bases and V by 3 bases; bases with no gene match: 2. Germline-derived CDR1 and CDR2 are LGHNA and YNFKEQ.

This chain joins TRBV2 and TRBJ2-7; TRBD1 agrees at 8 bases. CDR3 length: 13 residues. V lost 4 bases, J lost 6 bases, and 5 bases stayed unmatched. Germline assignment: CDR1 SNHLY and CDR2 FYNNEI. CDR3 region: CASSVSTGGEQYF. The DNA of the CDR3 is TGTGCCAGCAGTGTTTCTACAGGGGGCGAGCAGTACTTC. Together with reference TRBV2 and TRBJ2-7, the CDR3 gives the full variable domain: EPEVTQTPSHQVTQMGQEVILRCVPISNHLYFYWYRQILGQKVEFLVSFYNNEISEKSEIFDDQFSVERPDGSNFTLKIRSTKLEDSAMYFCASSVSTGGEQYFGPGTRLTVT.

The rearrangement joins TRBV7-8 to TRBJ2-7; D might be TRBD1 (6 bases). CDR3 length: 13 residues. V lost 2 bases and J 3 bases, leaving 8 bases between the germline ends. Germline-derived CDR1 and CDR2 are SGHVS and FQNEAQ. CDR3 sequence reads: CASSLRGHYEQYF. The CDR3 DNA reads as TGTGCCAGCAGCTTAAGGGGACACTACGAGCAGTACTTC.

V and J are TRBV10-2 and TRBJ2-3; no clear D gene. CDR1 and CDR2 from the germline V gene are WSHSY and SAAADI. This CDR3 is built from 15 residues. Between the trimmed V and J ends, which lost 7 bases and 0 bases, there was a span of 14 bases. In DNA, the CDR3 is TGCGCCAGCACCCCTACAGAGTCTAGCACAGATACGCAGTATTTT. This gives the protein CASTPTESSTDTQYF.

V is TRBV7-2 and J is TRBJ2-3; D is perhaps TRBD1 (5 bases). Germline lookup yields CDR1 SGHTA and CDR2 FQGNSA. Trimming removed 1 base at V and 2 bases at J, with 16 bases between. CDR3 length equals 17 residues. This chain's CDR3 is CASSLGGPGLVTDTQYF. The CDR3 DNA sequence: TGTGCCAGCAGCTTAGGGGGCCCTGGATTGGTCACAGATACGCAGTATTTT.

The chain uses TRBV29-1 and TRBJ2-5; D is tentatively TRBD1 or TRBD2 (5 bases each). The CDR3 is 15 amino acids. Germline lookup yields CDR1 SQVTM and CDR2 ANQGSEA. The V end was cut by 0 bases, the J end by 2 bases, with 13 bases between. The DNA for the CDR3 is TGCAGCGTTGAAGATCATGGGGGAGATCAAGAGACCCAGTACTTC. It is translated as CSVEDHGGDQETQYF.

The chain joins TRBV6-1 to TRBJ2-1, with D unresolved. CDR1 MNHNS and CDR2 SASEGT come from the germline V gene. V was cut by 10 bases and J by 0 bases, with 13 bases left in between. The CDR3 runs to 14 residues. The CDR3 DNA sequence: TGTGCCACACGGACGGGTAGCTCCTACAATGAGCAGTTCTTC. It encodes CATRTGSSYNEQFF.

The V gene is TRBV28, the J gene TRBJ1-5, with D hard to call. The V end was cut by 7 bases, the J end by 8 bases, with 15 bases between. This CDR3 region has 13 residues. The V gene's germline CDR1 is MDHEN and CDR2 SYDVKM. CDR3 region: CASTFGVVEPQHF. In DNA form, the CDR3 reads TGTGCCAGCACCTTTGGGGTGGTGGAGCCCCAGCATTTT. Full variable domain (remainder filled in from reference TRBV28 and TRBJ1-5): DVKVTQSSRYLVKRTGEKVFLECVQDMDHENMFWYRQDPGLGLRLIYFSYDVKMKEKGDIPEGYSVSREKKERFSLILESASTNQTSMYLCASTFGVVEPQHFGDGTRLSIL.

The sample holds one count of this clone. J is TRBJ2-3 and V is TRBV5-5; 10 bases agree with TRBD1. V was pared by 5 bases and J by 4 bases, with 7 bases of the junction left unmatched. From germline, CDR1 is SGHKS and CDR2 YYEKEE (reference sequence). This CDR3 contains 15 residues. The CDR3 nucleotides read TGTGCCAGCAGTTATGACAGGGGGCGGGCAGATACGCAGTATTTT. This codes for CASSYDRGRADTQYF. Based on the CDR3 plus reference TRBV5-5 and TRBJ2-3, the full variable domain is DAGVTQSPTHLIKTRGQQVTLRCSPISGHKSVSWYQQVLGQGPQFIFQYYEKEERGRGNFPDRFSARQFPNYSSELNVNALLLGDSALYLCASSYDRGRADTQYFGPGTRLTVL.